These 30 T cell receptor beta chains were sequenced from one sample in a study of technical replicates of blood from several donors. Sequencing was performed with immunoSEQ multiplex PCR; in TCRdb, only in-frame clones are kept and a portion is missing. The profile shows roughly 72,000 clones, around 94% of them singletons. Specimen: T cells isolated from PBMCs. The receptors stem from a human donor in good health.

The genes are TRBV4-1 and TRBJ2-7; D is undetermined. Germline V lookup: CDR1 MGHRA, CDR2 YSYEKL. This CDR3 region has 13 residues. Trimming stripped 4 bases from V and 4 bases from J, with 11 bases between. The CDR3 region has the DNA TGCGCCAGCAGCCGCCTAACAGAATACGAGCAGTACTTC. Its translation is CASSRLTEYEQYF.

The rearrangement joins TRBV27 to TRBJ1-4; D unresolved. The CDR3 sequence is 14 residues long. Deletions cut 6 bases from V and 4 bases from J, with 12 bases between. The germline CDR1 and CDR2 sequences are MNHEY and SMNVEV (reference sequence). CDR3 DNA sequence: TGTGCCAGCAGAACTACCAACCATAATGAAAAACTGTTTTTT. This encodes CASRTTNHNEKLFF.

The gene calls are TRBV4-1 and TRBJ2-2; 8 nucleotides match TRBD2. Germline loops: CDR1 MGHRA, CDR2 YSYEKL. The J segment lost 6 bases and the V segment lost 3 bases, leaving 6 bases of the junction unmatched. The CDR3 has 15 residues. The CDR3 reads CASSQGREVAGELFF. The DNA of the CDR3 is TGCGCCAGCAGCCAGGGGCGGGAGGTTGCCGGGGAGCTGTTTTTT.

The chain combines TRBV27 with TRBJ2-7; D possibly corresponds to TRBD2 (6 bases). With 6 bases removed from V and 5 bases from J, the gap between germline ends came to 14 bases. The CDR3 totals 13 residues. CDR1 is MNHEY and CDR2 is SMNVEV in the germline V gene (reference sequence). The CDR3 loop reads CASSQGGVDEQYF. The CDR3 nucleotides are TGTGCCAGCAGCCAGGGCGGGGTGGACGAGCAGTACTTC.

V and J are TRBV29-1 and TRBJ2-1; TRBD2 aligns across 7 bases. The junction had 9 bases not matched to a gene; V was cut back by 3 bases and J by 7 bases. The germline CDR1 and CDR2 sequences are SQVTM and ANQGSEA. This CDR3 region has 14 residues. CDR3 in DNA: TGCAGCGTTGAGAGGCGGGAGATCGGGAATGAGCAGTTCTTC. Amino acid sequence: CSVERREIGNEQFF.

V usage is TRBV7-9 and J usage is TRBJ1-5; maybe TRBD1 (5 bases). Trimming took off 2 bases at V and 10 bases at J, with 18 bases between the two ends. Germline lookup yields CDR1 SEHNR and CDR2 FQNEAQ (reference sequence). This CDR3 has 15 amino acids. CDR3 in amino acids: CASSLSQGGRSPQHF. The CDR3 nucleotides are TGTGCCAGCAGCTTATCGCAGGGTGGACGATCACCCCAGCATTTT.

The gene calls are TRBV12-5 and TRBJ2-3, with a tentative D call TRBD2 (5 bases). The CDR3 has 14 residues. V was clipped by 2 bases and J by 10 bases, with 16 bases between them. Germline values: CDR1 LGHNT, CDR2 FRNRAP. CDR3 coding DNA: TGTGCTAGTGGTTTGCCTACCACGGGAATCTCGCAGTATTTT. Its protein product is CASGLPTTGISQYF.

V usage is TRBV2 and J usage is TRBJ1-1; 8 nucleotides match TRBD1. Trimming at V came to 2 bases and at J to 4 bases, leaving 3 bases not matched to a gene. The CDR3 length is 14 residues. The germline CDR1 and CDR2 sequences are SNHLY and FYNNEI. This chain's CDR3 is CASSEQGARTEAFF. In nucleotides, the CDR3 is TGTGCCAGCAGTGAACAGGGGGCGCGCACTGAAGCTTTCTTT.

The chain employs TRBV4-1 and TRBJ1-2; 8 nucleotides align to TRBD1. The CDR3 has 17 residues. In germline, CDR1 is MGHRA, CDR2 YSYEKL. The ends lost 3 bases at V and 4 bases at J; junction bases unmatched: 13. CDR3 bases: TGCGCCAGCAGCCAGGAGGACAGGGTTGTCTCTGCCTATGGCTACACCTTC. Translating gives CASSQEDRVVSAYGYTF.

CDR3 residues: CASSQERAGVGSYEQYF. Written as DNA, the CDR3 is TGCGCCAGCAGCCAAGAAAGGGCGGGAGTAGGGTCCTACGAGCAGTACTTC. The chain is built from TRBV4-3 and TRBJ2-7; 7 bases are a match to TRBD2. Germline lookup yields CDR1 LGHNA and CDR2 YSLEER. The CDR3 totals 17 residues. Trimming removed 0 bases from V and 1 base from J; junction bases left unmatched: 9.

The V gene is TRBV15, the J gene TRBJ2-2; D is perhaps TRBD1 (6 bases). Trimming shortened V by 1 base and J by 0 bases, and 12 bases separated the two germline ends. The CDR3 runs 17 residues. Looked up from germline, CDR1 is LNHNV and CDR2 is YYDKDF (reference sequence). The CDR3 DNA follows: TGTGCCACCAGCAGAGGTTGGACAGAAACGAACACCGGGGAGCTGTTTTTT. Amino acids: CATSRGWTETNTGELFF.

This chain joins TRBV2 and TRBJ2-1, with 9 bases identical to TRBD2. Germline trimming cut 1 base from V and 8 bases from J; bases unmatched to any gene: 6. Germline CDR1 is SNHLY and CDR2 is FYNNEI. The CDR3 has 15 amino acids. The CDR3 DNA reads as TGTGCCAGCAGTGAAGACCCGGGACTAGCATATGAGCAGTTCTTC. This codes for CASSEDPGLAYEQFF. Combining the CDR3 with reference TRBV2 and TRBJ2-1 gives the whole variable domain EPEVTQTPSHQVTQMGQEVILRCVPISNHLYFYWYRQILGQKVEFLVSFYNNEISEKSEIFDDQFSVERPDGSNFTLKIRSTKLEDSAMYFCASSEDPGLAYEQFFGPGTRLTVL.

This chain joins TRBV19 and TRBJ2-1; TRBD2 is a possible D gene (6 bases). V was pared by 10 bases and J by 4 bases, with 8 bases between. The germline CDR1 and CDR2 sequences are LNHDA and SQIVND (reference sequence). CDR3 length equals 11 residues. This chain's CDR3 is CATGLYNEQFF. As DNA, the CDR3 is TGTGCCACCGGACTATACAATGAGCAGTTCTTC.

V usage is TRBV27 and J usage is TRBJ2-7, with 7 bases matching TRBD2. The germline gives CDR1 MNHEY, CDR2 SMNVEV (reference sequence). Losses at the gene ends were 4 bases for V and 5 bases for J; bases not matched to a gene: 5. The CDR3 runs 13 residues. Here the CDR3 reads CASSWSGMNEQYF. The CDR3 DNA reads TGTGCCAGCAGTTGGAGCGGGATGAACGAGCAGTACTTC.

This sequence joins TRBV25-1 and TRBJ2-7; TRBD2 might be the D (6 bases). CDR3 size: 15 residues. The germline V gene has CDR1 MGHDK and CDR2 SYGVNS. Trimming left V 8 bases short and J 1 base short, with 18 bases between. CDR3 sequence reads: CASAYAGTGSYEQYF. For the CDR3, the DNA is TGTGCCAGCGCCTATGCCGGGACTGGGTCCTACGAGCAGTACTTC.

CDR3 DNA sequence: TGCGCCAGCAGCTTGATGGGGGCAGGGAACACTGAAGCTTTCTTT. Its translation: CASSLMGAGNTEAFF. V is TRBV5-1 and J is TRBJ1-1; D is perhaps TRBD1 (6 bases). CDR1 is SGHRS, CDR2 YFSETQ, per germline. The germline V and J ends were trimmed by 1 base and 1 base, with 11 bases remaining between them. The CDR3 is 15 residues long.

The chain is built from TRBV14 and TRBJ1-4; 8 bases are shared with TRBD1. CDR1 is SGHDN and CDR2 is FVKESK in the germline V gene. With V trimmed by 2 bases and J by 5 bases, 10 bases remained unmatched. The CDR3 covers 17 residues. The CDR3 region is CASSQRPPGQGNEKLFF. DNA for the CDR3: TGTGCCAGCAGCCAACGGCCCCCCGGACAGGGAAATGAAAAACTGTTTTTT.

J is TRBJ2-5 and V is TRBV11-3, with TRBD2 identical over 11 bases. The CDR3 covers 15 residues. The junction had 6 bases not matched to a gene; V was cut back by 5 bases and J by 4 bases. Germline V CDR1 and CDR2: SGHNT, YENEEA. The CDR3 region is CASSPQLAGGETQYF. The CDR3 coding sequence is TGTGCCAGCAGCCCACAGCTAGCGGGAGGAGAGACCCAGTACTTC.

The CDR3 DNA follows: TGTGCCAGCAGCCAAGGGGACAGGGGGCCCGGAAACACCATATATTTT. The encoded protein is CASSQGDRGPGNTIYF. The J gene is TRBJ1-3, the V gene TRBV4-2; 12 bases agree with TRBD1. The CDR3 spans 16 residues. CDR1 LGHNA and CDR2 YNFKEQ come from the germline V gene. J lost 4 bases, V lost 1 base, and 2 bases had no gene match.

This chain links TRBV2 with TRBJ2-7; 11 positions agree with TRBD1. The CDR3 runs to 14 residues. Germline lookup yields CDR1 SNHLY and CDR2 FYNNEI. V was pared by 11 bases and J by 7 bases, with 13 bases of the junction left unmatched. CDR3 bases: TGTGCCCAGCAGAGCTGGACAGGGGGCAATGAGCAGTACTTC. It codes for CAQQSWTGGNEQYF.

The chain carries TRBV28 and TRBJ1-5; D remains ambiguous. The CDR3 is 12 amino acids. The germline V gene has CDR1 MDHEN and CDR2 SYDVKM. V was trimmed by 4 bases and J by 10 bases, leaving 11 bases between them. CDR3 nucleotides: TGTGCCAGCAGTTCGGGTCTTAATCCCCAGCATTTT. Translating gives CASSSGLNPQHF.

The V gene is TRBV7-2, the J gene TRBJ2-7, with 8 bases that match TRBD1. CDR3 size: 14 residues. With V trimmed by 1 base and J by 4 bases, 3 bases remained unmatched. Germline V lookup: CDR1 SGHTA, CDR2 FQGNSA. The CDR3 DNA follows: TGTGCCAGCAGCTTAGGGCAGGGGGCGTACGAGCAGTACTTC. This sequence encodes CASSLGQGAYEQYF.

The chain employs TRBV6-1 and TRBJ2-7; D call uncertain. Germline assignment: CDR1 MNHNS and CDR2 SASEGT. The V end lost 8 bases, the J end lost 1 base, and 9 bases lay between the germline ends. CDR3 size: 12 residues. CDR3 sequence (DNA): TGTGCCAGCCTGATGACATCCTACGAGCAGTACTTC. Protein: CASLMTSYEQYF.

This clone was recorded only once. The CDR3 sequence is CASSPTAGGYYNSPLHF. The DNA for the CDR3 is TGTGCCAGCAGCCCAACGGCTGGGGGGTACTATAATTCACCCCTCCACTTT. This sequence joins TRBV13 and TRBJ1-6; D perhaps matches TRBD1 (5 bases). Trimming removed 5 bases from V and 3 bases from J, with 17 bases in between. The V gene's germline CDR1 is PRHDT and CDR2 FYEKMQ (reference sequence). The CDR3 sequence is 17 residues long.

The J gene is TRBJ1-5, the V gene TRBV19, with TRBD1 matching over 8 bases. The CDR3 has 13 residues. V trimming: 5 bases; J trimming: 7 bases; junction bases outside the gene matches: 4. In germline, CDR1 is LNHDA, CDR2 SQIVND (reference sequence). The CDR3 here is CASSPGQGQPQHF. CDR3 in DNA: TGTGCCAGTAGTCCAGGACAGGGCCAGCCCCAGCATTTT.

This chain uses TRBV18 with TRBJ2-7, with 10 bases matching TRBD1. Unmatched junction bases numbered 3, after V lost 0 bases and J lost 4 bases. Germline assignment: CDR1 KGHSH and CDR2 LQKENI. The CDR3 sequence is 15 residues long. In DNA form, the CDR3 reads TGTGCCAGCTCACCACCGTCGGACAGGGGGTACGAGCAGTACTTC. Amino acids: CASSPPSDRGYEQYF.

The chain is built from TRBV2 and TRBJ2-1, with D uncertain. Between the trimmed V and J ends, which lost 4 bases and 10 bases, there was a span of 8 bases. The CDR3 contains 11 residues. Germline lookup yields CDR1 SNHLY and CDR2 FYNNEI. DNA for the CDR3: TGTGCCAGCAGTGGGTTACGGGAGCAGTTCTTC. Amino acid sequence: CASSGLREQFF.

CDR3 sequence: CASSPLAGSYEQYF. DNA for the CDR3: TGTGCCAGCAGCCCCCTAGCGGGGTCCTACGAGCAGTACTTC. The gene calls are TRBV11-2 and TRBJ2-7, with 9 bases identical to TRBD2. CDR1 is SGHAT, CDR2 FQNNGV, per germline. This CDR3 spans 14 amino acids. V lost 5 bases, J lost 1 base, and 3 bases stayed unmatched. Combining the CDR3 with reference TRBV11-2 and TRBJ2-7 gives the whole variable domain EAGVAQSPRYKIIEKRQSVAFWCNPISGHATLYWYQQILGQGPKLLIQFQNNGVVDDSQLPKDRFSAERLKGVDSTLKIQPAKLEDSAVYLCASSPLAGSYEQYFGPGTRLTVT.

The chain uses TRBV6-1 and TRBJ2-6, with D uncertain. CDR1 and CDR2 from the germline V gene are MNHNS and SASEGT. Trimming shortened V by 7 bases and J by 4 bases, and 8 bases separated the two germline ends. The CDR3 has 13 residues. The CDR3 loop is CASTFQGANVLTF. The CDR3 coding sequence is TGTGCCAGCACGTTTCAGGGGGCCAACGTCCTGACTTTC.

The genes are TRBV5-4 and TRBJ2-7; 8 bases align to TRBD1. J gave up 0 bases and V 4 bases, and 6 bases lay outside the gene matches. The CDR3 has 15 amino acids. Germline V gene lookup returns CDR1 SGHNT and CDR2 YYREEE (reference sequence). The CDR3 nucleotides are TGTGCCAGCAGCCTGGACAGGGTAGCCTCCTACGAGCAGTACTTC. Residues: CASSLDRVASYEQYF.